The present T cell receptor beta chain was sequenced within a study of T cells in Graves' hyperthyroidism and ophthalmopathy. Trimming took 1 base from V and 2 from J; bases not matched to a gene: 10. This CDR3 is 17 amino acids long. Germline V CDR1 and CDR2: MNHNY, SVGAGI (reference sequence). This clonotype came up a few times. The investigators amplified TCR beta CDR3 regions from RNA transcripts. HTBI primers were the set used in a first-round RT-PCR of the TCR CDR3. TCRdb itself ran the multiplex PCR reads through MiXCR, one entry per CDR3 protein. The data contain fewer than 900,000 distinct CDR3 sequences, over 15% of them singletons.

Sample: blood. V gene TRBV6-6 combines with J gene TRBJ1-2; 7 nucleotides line up with TRBD1. The clonotype comes from a woman in her forties or fifties with Graves' hyperthyroidism that later progressed to Graves' ophthalmopathy. In DNA form, the CDR3 reads TGTGCCAGCAGTTACTTCAGACAGGGAATGGACAACTATGGCTACACCTTC. Translated: CASSYFRQGMDNYGYTF.